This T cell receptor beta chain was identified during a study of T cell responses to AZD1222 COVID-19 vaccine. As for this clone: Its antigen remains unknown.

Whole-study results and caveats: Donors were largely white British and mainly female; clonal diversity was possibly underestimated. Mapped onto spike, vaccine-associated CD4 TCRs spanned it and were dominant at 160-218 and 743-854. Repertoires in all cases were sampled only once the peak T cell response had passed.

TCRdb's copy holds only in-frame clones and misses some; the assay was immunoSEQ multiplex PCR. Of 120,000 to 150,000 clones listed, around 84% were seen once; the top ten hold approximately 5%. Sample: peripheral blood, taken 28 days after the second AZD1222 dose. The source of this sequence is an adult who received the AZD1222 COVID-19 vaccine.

CDR3 protein: CASSLGLAPYNEQFF. The CDR3 DNA is TGTGCCAGCAGCTTAGGTCTAGCGCCCTACAATGAGCAGTTCTTC. The chain carries TRBV7-9 and TRBJ2-1; D is possibly TRBD2 (6 bases). From germline, CDR1 is SEHNR and CDR2 FQNEAQ (reference sequence). This CDR3 comprises 15 residues. The V end lost 1 base, the J end lost 2 bases, and 9 bases lay between the germline ends.